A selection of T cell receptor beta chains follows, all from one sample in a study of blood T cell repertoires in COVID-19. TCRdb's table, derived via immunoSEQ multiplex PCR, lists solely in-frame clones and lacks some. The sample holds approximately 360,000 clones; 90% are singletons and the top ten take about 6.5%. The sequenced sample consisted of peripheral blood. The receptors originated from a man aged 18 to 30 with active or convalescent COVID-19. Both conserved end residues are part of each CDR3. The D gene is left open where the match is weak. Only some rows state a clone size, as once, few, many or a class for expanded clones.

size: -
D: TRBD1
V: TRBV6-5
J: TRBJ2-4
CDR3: CASSYSRDRSKNIQYF
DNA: TGTGCCAGCAGTTACTCGAGGGACAGAAGTAAAAACATTCAGTACTTC

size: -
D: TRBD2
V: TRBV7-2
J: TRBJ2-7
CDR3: CASSLHLAGDYYEQYF
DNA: TGTGCCAGCAGCCTTCACTTAGCGGGAGACTACTACGAGCAGTACTTC

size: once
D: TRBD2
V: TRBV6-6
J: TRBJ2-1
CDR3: CASSYRGRVVNEQFF
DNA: TGTGCCAGCAGTTACCGAGGGAGGGTAGTTAATGAGCAGTTCTTC

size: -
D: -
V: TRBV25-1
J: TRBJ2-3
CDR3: CASSEYEGGTDTQYF
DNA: TGTGCCAGCAGTGAATATGAGGGGGGCACAGATACGCAGTATTTT

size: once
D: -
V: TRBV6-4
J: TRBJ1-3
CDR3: CASSGTPVPSGNTIYF
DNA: TGTGCCAGCAGTGGTACGCCGGTGCCCTCTGGAAACACCATATATTTT

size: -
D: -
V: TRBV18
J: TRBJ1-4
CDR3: CASSPTRGGSSNEKLFF
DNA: TGTGCCAGCTCACCGACCCGGGGAGGTTCTTCTAATGAAAAACTGTTTTTT

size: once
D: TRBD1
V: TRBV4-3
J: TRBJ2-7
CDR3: CASSQERDRGNEQYF
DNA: TGCGCCAGCAGCCAAGAAAGGGACAGGGGCAACGAGCAGTACTTC

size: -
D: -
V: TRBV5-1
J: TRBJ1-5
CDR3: CASSLSGYSNQPQHF
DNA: TGCGCCAGCAGCTTGTCCGGTTATAGCAATCAGCCCCAGCATTTT

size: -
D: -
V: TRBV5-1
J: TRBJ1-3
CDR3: CASSLDRSSGNTIYF
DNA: TGCGCCAGCAGCTTGGATAGAAGCTCTGGAAACACCATATATTTT

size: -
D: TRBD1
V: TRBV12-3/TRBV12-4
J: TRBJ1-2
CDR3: CASSEQGRGYTF
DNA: TGTGCCAGCAGCGAACAGGGGAGAGGCTACACCTTC

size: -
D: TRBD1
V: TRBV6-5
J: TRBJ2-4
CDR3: CASSRDRDIQYF
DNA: TGTGCCAGCAGCCGGGACAGGGACATTCAGTACTTC

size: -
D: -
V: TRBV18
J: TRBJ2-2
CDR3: CASYLSLDTGELFF
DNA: TGTGCCAGCTACCTCTCCCTAGACACCGGGGAGCTGTTTTTT

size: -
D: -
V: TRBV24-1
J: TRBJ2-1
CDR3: CATSVQGHNEQFF
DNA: TGTGCCACCAGTGTACAGGGCCACAATGAGCAGTTCTTC

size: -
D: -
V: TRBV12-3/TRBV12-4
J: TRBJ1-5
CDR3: CASSSGQPQHF
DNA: TGTGCCAGCAGTTCCGGTCAGCCCCAGCATTTT

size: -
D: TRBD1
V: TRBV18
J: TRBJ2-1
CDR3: CASSPSTGSYNEQFF
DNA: TGTGCCAGCTCACCCTCGACAGGGTCCTACAATGAGCAGTTCTTC

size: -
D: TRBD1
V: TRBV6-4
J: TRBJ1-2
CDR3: CASSPAGGSYGYTF
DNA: TGTGCCAGCAGTCCCGCAGGGGGCAGCTATGGCTACACCTTC

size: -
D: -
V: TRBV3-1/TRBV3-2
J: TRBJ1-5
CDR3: CASSQDRQPQHF
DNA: TGTGCCAGCAGCCAAGATCGGCAGCCCCAGCATTTT

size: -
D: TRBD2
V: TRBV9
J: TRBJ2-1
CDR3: CASSVADGTRTPREQFF
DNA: TGTGCCAGCAGCGTCGCCGATGGGACTAGGACTCCTCGTGAGCAGTTCTTC

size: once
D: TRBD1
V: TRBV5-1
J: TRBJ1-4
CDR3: CASSLGGQGGEKLFF
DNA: TGCGCCAGCAGCTTGGGGGGACAGGGTGGCGAAAAACTGTTTTTT

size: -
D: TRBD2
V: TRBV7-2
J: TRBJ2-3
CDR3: CASRTSGRVSDTQYF
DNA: TGTGCCAGCAGAACTAGCGGGAGGGTGTCAGATACGCAGTATTTT

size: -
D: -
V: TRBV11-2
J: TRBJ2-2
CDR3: CASSKLGAGELFF
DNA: TGTGCCAGCAGCAAATTGGGCGCCGGGGAGCTGTTTTTT

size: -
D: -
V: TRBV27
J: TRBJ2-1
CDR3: CASSKQGSYNEQFF
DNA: TGTGCCAGCAGCAAACAGGGTTCCTACAATGAGCAGTTCTTC

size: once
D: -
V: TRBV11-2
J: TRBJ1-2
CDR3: CASSGQTDPNYGYTF
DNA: TGTGCCAGCAGCGGTCAGACAGATCCGAACTATGGCTACACCTTC

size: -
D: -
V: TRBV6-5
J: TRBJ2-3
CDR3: CASSYSPGTDTQYF
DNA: TGTGCCAGCAGTTACTCCCCAGGCACAGATACGCAGTATTTT

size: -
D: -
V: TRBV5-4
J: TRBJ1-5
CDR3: CASSLAGSNQPQHF
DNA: TGTGCCAGCAGCTTGGCTGGCAGCAATCAGCCCCAGCATTTT

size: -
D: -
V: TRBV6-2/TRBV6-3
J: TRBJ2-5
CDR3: CASSSGVRAYETQYF
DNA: TGTGCCAGCAGTTCTGGGGTCAGGGCTTACGAGACCCAGTACTTC

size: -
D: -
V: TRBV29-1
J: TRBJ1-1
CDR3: CSVYPPLQGFSEAFF
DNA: TGCAGCGTCTACCCACCGTTACAGGGTTTCTCTGAAGCTTTCTTT

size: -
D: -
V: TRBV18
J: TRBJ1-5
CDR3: CASSPLAGQRNQPQHF
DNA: TGTGCCAGCTCACCCTTAGCAGGACAGCGAAATCAGCCCCAGCATTTT

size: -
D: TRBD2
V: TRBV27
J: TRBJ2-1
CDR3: CASSGTSGGYNEQFF
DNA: TGTGCCAGCAGCGGGACTAGCGGGGGGTACAATGAGCAGTTCTTC